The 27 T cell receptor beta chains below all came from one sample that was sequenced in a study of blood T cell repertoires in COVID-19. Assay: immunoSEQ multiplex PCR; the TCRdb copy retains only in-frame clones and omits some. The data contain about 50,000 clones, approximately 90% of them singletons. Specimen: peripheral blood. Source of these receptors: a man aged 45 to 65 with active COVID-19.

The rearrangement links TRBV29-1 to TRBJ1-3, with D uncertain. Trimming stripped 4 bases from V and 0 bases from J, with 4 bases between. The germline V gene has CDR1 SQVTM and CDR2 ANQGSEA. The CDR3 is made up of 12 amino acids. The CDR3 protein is CSVASSGNTIYF. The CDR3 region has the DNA TGCAGCGTTGCCAGCTCTGGAAACACCATATATTTT.

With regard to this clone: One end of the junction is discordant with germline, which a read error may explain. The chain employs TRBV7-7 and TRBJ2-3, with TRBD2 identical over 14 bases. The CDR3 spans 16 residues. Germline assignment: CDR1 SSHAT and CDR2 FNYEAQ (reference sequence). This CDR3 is CASSPQTSGGADTQYF. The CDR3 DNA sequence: TGTGCTAGCAGCCCCCAGACTAGCGGGGGGGCAGATACGCAGTATTTT.

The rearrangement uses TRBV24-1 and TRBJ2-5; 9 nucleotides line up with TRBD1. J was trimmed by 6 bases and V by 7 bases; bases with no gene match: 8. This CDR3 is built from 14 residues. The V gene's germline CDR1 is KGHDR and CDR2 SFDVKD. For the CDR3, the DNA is TGTGCCACCAGGGGACAGGGTGTGGAGAAGACCCAGTACTTC. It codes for CATRGQGVEKTQYF.

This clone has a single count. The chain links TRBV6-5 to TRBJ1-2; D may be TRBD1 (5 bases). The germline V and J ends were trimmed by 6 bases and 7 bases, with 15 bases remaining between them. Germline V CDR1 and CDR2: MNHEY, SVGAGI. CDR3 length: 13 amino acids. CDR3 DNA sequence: TGTGCCAGCAGGACAGCAGGTCTCTCTGGCTACACCTTC. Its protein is CASRTAGLSGYTF.

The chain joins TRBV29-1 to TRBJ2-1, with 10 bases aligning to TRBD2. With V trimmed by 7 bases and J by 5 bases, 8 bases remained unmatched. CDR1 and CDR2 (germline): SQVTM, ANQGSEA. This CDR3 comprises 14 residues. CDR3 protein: CSATGTSVHNEQFF. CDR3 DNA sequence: TGCAGCGCTACAGGGACTAGCGTTCACAATGAGCAGTTCTTC.

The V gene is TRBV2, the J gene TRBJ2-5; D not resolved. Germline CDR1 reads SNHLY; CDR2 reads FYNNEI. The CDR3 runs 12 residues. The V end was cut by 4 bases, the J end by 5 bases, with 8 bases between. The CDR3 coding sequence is TGTGCCAGCAGTGCTAACGTGGAGACCCAGTACTTC. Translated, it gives CASSANVETQYF.

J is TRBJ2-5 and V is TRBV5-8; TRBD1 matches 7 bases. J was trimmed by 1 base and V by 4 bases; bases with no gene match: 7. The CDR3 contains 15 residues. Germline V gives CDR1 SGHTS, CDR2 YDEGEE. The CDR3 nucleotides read TGTGCCAGCAGCATTGGACAGGCGACCCAAGAGACCCAGTACTTC. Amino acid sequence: CASSIGQATQETQYF.

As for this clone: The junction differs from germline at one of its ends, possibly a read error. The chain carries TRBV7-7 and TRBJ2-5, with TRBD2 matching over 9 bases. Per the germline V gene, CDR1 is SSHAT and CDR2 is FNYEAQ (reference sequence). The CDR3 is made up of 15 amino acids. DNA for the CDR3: TGTGCTAGCAGCAGATCAGCGGGGGGCCAAGAGACCCAGTACTTC. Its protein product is CASSRSAGGQETQYF.

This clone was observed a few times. The DNA for the CDR3 is TGTGCCCCTCCCCAGGGGCGCCGGGACAGGGGTGCAACTAATGAAAAACTGTTTTTT. Translated: CAPPQGRRDRGATNEKLFF. The chain couples TRBV21-1 to TRBJ1-4; the D call in the table, TRBD1, was not verified against the DNA. TRBV21-1 is deemed a pseudogene. This CDR3 comprises 19 residues.

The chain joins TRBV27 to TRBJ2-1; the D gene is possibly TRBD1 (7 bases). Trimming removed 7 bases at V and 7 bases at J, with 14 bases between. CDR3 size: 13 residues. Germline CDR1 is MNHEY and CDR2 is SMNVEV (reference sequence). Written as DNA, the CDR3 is TGTGCCAGCAATCAGCAGGGGGGTAATGAGCAGTTCTTC. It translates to CASNQQGGNEQFF.

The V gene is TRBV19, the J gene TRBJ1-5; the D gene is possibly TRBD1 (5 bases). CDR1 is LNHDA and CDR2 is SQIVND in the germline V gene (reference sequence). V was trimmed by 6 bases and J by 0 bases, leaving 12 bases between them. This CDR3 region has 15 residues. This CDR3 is CASRLGAASNQPQHF. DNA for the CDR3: TGTGCCAGTAGACTTGGGGCAGCTAGCAATCAGCCCCAGCATTTT.

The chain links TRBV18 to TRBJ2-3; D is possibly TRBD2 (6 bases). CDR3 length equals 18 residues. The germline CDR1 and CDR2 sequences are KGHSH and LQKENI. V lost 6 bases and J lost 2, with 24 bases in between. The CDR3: CASSSNIFRGALTDTQYF. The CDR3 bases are TGTGCCAGCTCCTCAAATATCTTCCGCGGGGCCCTCACAGATACGCAGTATTTT.

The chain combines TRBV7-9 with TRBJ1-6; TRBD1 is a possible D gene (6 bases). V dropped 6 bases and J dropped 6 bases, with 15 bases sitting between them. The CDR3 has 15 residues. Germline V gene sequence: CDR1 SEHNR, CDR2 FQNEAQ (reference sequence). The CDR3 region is CASSRRTEINSPLHF. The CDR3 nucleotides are TGTGCCAGCAGTCGCCGGACAGAAATTAATTCACCCCTCCACTTT. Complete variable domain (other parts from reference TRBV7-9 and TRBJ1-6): DTGVSQNPRHKITKRGQNVTFRCDPISEHNRLYWYRQTLGQGPEFLTYFQNEAQLEKSRLLSDRFSAERPKGSFSTLEIQRTEQGDSAMYLCASSRRTEINSPLHFGNGTRLTVT.

The CDR3 here is CASNDRGTNEKLFF. CDR3 bases: TGTGCCAGTAACGACCGGGGGACTAATGAAAAACTGTTTTTT. This sequence joins TRBV19 and TRBJ1-4, with D tentatively TRBD1 (5 bases). Germline V lookup: CDR1 LNHDA, CDR2 SQIVND (reference sequence). V dropped 7 bases and J dropped 2 bases, with 11 bases sitting between them. The CDR3 has 14 residues.

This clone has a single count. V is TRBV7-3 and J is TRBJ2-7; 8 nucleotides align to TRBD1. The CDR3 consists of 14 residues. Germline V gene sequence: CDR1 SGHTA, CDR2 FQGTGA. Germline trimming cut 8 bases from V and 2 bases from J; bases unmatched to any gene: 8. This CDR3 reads CASAVQGGPYEQYF. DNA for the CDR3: TGTGCCAGCGCTGTACAGGGGGGCCCCTACGAGCAGTACTTC.

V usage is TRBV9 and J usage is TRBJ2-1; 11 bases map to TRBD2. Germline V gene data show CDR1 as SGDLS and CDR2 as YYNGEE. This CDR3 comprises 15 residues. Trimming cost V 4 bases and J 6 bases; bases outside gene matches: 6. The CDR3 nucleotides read TGTGCCAGCAGCCCGGGTAGCGGGAGGGCCAATGAGCAGTTCTTC. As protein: CASSPGSGRANEQFF. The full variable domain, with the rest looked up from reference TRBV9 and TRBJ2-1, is DSGVTQTPKHLITATGQRVTLRCSPRSGDLSVYWYQQSLDQGLQFLIQYYNGEERAKGNILERFSAQQFPDLHSELNLSSLELGDSALYFCASSPGSGRANEQFFGPGTRLTVL.

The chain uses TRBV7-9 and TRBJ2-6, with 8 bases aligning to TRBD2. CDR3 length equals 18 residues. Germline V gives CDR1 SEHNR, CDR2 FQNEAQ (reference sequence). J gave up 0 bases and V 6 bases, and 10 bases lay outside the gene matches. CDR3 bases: TGTGCCAGCAGGGCGGGGGGCCGCACCCCCTCTGGGGCCAACGTCCTGACTTTC. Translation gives CASRAGGRTPSGANVLTF.

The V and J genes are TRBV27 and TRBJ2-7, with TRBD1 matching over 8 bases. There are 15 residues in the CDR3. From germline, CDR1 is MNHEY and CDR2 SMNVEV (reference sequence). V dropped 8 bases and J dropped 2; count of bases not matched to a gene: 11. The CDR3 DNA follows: TGTGCCAGCCGCGACCTCACAGGGGGTACCTACGAGCAGTACTTC. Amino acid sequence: CASRDLTGGTYEQYF.

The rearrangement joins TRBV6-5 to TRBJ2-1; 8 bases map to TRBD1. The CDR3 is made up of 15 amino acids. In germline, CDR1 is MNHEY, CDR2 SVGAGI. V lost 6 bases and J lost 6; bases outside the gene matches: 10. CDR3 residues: CASRPGQGEVNEQFF. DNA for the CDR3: TGTGCCAGCAGACCCGGACAGGGTGAGGTCAATGAGCAGTTCTTC.

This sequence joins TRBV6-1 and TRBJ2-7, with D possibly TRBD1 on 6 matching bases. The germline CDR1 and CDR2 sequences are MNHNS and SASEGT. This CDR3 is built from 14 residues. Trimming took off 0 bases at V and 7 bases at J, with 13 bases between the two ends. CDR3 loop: CASSEATRGREQYF. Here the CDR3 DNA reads TGTGCCAGCAGTGAAGCGACCAGGGGTCGGGAGCAGTACTTC.

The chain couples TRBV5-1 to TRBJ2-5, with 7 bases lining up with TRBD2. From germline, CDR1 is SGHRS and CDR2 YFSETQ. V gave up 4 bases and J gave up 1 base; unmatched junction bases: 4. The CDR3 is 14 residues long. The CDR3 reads CASSPGTIQETQYF. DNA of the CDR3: TGCGCCAGCAGCCCCGGGACTATCCAAGAGACCCAGTACTTC.

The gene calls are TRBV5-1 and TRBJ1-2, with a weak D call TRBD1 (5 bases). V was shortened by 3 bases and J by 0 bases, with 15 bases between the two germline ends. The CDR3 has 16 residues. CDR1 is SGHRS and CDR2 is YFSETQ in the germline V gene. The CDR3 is CASSSQGGLANYGYTF. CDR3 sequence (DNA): TGCGCCAGCAGCTCTCAGGGAGGGCTAGCTAACTATGGCTACACCTTC.

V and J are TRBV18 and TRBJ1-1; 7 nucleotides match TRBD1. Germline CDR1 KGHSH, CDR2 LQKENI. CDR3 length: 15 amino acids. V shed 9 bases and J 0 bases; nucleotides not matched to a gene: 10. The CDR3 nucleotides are TGTGCCAGTTCCGAACTGGGACAGTTGAACACTGAAGCTTTCTTT. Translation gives CASSELGQLNTEAFF.

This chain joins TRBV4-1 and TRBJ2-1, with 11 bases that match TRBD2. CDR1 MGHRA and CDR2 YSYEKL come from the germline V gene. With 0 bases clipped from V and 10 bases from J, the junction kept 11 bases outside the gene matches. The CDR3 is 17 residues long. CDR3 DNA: TGCGCCAGCAGCCAAGACTCCGGGCTAGCGGGGGGCAGGGAGCAGTTCTTC. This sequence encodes CASSQDSGLAGGREQFF.

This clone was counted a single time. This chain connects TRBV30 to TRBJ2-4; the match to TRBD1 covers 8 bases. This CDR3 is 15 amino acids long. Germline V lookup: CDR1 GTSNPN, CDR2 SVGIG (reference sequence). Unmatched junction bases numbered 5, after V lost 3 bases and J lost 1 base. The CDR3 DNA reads TGTGCCTGGAGCTTATGGACAGGGGCCAAAAACATTCAGTACTTC. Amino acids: CAWSLWTGAKNIQYF.

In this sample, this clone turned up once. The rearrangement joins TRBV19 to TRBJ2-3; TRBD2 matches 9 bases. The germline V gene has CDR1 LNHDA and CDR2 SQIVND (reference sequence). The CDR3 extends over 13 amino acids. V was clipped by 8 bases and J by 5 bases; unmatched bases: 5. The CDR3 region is CASQAGGRDTQYF. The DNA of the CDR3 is TGTGCCAGTCAAGCGGGAGGTAGAGATACGCAGTATTTT.

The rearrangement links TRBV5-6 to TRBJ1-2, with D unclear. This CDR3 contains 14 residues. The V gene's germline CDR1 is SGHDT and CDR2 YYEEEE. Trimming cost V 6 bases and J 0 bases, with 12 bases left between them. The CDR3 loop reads CASTPAGSNYGYTF. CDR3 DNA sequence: TGTGCCAGCACCCCAGCGGGGTCTAACTATGGCTACACCTTC.